These 26 T cell receptor beta chains originate from one sample sequenced in a study of T cell responses to AZD1222 COVID-19 vaccine. This table comes from immunoSEQ multiplex PCR, and its TCRdb copy is limited to in-frame clones, with some not included. In the table there are approximately 100,000 clones, around nine tenths of which are singletons. The source was peripheral blood, collected 28 days after the second AZD1222 dose. These receptors were taken from an adult who received the AZD1222 COVID-19 vaccine.

The chain has TRBV6-2 or TRBV6-3 and TRBJ1-2; 9 bases map to TRBD1. J lost 5 bases, V lost 0 bases, and 7 bases had no gene match. CDR1 is MNHEY and CDR2 is SVGEGT in the germline V gene. The CDR3 totals 16 residues. The DNA of the CDR3 is TGTGCCAGCAGTTACTCGGCGGGAGGACAGGGGTATGGCTACACCTTC. It yields the protein CASSYSAGGQGYGYTF.

This chain joins TRBV5-5 and TRBJ2-1; 9 bases are a match to TRBD1. CDR1 and CDR2 (germline): SGHKS, YYEKEE (reference sequence). This CDR3 is built from 15 residues. V shed 4 bases and J 4 bases; nucleotides not matched to a gene: 6. CDR3: CASSMDRGKYNEQFF. CDR3 DNA sequence: TGTGCCAGCAGCATGGACAGGGGAAAATACAATGAGCAGTTCTTC.

This chain joins TRBV19 and TRBJ2-7; 11 bases map to TRBD1. V lost 1 base, J lost 6 bases, and 11 bases stayed unmatched. The CDR3 covers 17 residues. Germline assignment: CDR1 LNHDA and CDR2 SQIVND (reference sequence). CDR3 region: CASSIGADRGRQGEQYF. As DNA, the CDR3 is TGTGCCAGTAGTATAGGGGCGGACAGGGGGCGTCAAGGCGAGCAGTACTTC. Full variable domain (outside the CDR3, taken from reference TRBV19 and TRBJ2-7): DGGITQSPKYLFRKEGQNVTLSCEQNLNHDAMYWYRQDPGQGLRLIYYSQIVNDFQKGDIAEGYSVSREKKESFPLTVTSAQKNPTAFYLCASSIGADRGRQGEQYFGPGTRLTVT.

The CDR3 spells CASSMEVGQENEKLFF. CDR3 sequence (DNA): TGTGCCAGTAGTATGGAGGTCGGGCAGGAGAATGAAAAACTGTTTTTT. This chain links TRBV19 with TRBJ1-4; no definite D call. Looked up from germline, CDR1 is LNHDA and CDR2 is SQIVND (reference sequence). The CDR3 is 16 amino acids. Deletions cut 3 bases from V and 5 bases from J, with 16 bases between.

The rearrangement uses TRBV7-3 and TRBJ2-1; a possible D gene is TRBD1 (5 bases). The germline gives CDR1 SGHTA, CDR2 FQGTGA. CDR3 length: 13 amino acids. V dropped 2 bases and J dropped 5 bases, with 7 bases sitting between them. CDR3 residues: CASSLDRNNEQFF. The CDR3 DNA sequence: TGTGCCAGCAGCTTAGACAGAAACAATGAGCAGTTCTTC.

The V call is TRBV18, the J call TRBJ2-1, with 12 nucleotides matching TRBD2. Germline V gives CDR1 KGHSH, CDR2 LQKENI. Trimming cost V 2 bases and J 5 bases; bases outside gene matches: 13. This CDR3 is 19 amino acids long. The CDR3 DNA reads as TGTGCCAGCTCACCAGTCTTTCTAGCGGGAGGGCTAAATAACAATGAGCAGTTCTTC. It is translated as CASSPVFLAGGLNNNEQFF.

The chain has TRBV28 and TRBJ1-2; TRBD1 might be the D (5 bases). In germline, CDR1 is MDHEN, CDR2 SYDVKM. The CDR3 is 16 residues long. V lost 6 bases and J lost 4, with 21 bases in between. The CDR3 spells CASSSVPGGLSYGYTF. CDR3 DNA: TGTGCCAGCAGCTCTGTCCCGGGGGGATTGAGCTATGGCTACACCTTC.

The rearrangement links TRBV27 to TRBJ1-6; D remains ambiguous. Germline CDR1 and CDR2: MNHEY and SMNVEV (reference sequence). The V end lost 1 base, the J end lost 11 bases, and 18 bases lay between the germline ends. The CDR3 extends over 16 amino acids. CDR3 nucleotide sequence: TGTGCCAGCAGTTTATTACGACCGCCGGGGTTGACACCCCTCCACTTT. Translation: CASSLLRPPGLTPLHF.

The chain uses TRBV14 and TRBJ2-5; D could derive from TRBD1 or TRBD2 (6 bases each). This CDR3 has 14 amino acids. V was trimmed by 2 bases and J by 4 bases, leaving 11 bases between them. From germline, CDR1 is SGHDN and CDR2 FVKESK. DNA for the CDR3: TGTGCCAGCAGCCAATTACAGGGAGGAGAGACCCAGTACTTC. Translated: CASSQLQGGETQYF.

In its sample, this clone was seen many times. The chain joins TRBV3-1 (or the pseudogene TRBV3-2) to TRBJ1-5; the D gene is possibly TRBD1 (5 bases). The V gene's germline CDR1 is LGHDT and CDR2 YNNKEL (reference sequence). CDR3 length equals 15 residues. Trimming cost V 4 bases and J 1 base, with 11 bases left between them. CDR3 coding DNA: TGTGCCAGCAGCCCCTTATGGGGGAGCAATCAGCCCCAGCATTTT. Its translation: CASSPLWGSNQPQHF.

This clone was recorded only once. The chain combines TRBV29-1 with TRBJ1-2; D ambiguous. Germline V gene sequence: CDR1 SQVTM, CDR2 ANQGSEA. The CDR3 consists of 12 residues. V was pared by 4 bases and J by 4 bases, with 10 bases between. The CDR3 reads CSVVRPSYGYTF. Here the CDR3 DNA reads TGCAGCGTTGTCAGGCCCTCCTATGGCTACACCTTC.

V and J are TRBV6-5 and TRBJ2-1; weak D call: TRBD1 (6 bases). Germline CDR1 reads MNHEY; CDR2 reads SVGAGI. The CDR3 consists of 13 residues. V lost 6 bases to trimming and J lost 8 bases, with 14 bases between them. The CDR3 sequence is CASSYTGMHEQFF. CDR3 sequence (DNA): TGTGCCAGCAGCTACACAGGGATGCATGAGCAGTTCTTC.

The rearrangement joins TRBV4-2 to TRBJ2-1; a weak D match, TRBD2 (6 bases). The V and J ends lost 0 bases and 13 bases respectively, with 13 bases between them. The CDR3 has 13 amino acids. The germline V gene encodes CDR1 LGHNA and CDR2 YNFKEQ. The CDR3 protein is CASSQDWGGSQFF. CDR3 DNA sequence: TGTGCCAGCAGCCAAGATTGGGGAGGTTCCCAGTTCTTC.

The chain links TRBV11-2 to TRBJ1-2; possibly TRBD1 for D (5 bases). Trimming shortened V by 3 bases and J by 4 bases, and 15 bases separated the two germline ends. CDR3 length equals 15 residues. Germline CDR1 reads SGHAT; CDR2 reads FQNNGV. CDR3 protein: CASSFGLDRIYGYTF. DNA for the CDR3: TGTGCCAGCAGCTTCGGCCTAGACAGAATCTATGGCTACACCTTC.

V is TRBV7-3 and J is TRBJ2-1; 13 positions match TRBD2. Germline CDR1 SGHTA, CDR2 FQGTGA. The CDR3 is made up of 18 amino acids. Losses at the gene ends were 1 base for V and 6 bases for J; bases not matched to a gene: 9. CDR3 bases: TGTGCCAGCAGCTTAAGGGGGGGACTAGCGGGATTCGGCAATGAGCAGTTCTTC. It yields the protein CASSLRGGLAGFGNEQFF.

This chain links TRBV6-1 with TRBJ1-2, with D possibly being TRBD1 (5 bases). The germline V and J ends were trimmed by 3 bases and 6 bases, with 14 bases remaining between them. The germline V gene has CDR1 MNHNS and CDR2 SASEGT. This CDR3 is built from 14 residues. The CDR3 DNA sequence: TGTGCCAGCAGTGAGTTCAGCAGGGTGGATGGCTACACCTTC. Its protein is CASSEFSRVDGYTF.

J is TRBJ1-1 and V is TRBV5-1, with a tentative D call TRBD1 (5 bases). V lost 2 bases and J 3 bases, leaving 17 bases between the germline ends. Germline V gives CDR1 SGHRS, CDR2 YFSETQ. The CDR3 is 16 amino acids. The CDR3 sequence is CASSFGSRVGDTEAFF. The DNA of the CDR3 is TGCGCCAGCAGCTTTGGTTCCAGGGTGGGTGACACTGAAGCTTTCTTT.

This chain uses TRBV6-6 with TRBJ1-6; D is possibly TRBD1 (6 bases). Trimming cost V 7 bases and J 9 bases, with 16 bases left between them. Germline V gives CDR1 MNHNY, CDR2 SVGAGI (reference sequence). The CDR3 consists of 14 residues. The CDR3 loop is CASTPARGGSPLHF. The CDR3, as DNA: TGTGCCAGCACGCCTGCCAGGGGCGGTTCACCCCTCCACTTT.

This clone was observed once. CDR3: CSASHRWNSPLHF. The CDR3 bases are TGCAGTGCTAGTCACAGGTGGAATTCACCCCTCCACTTT. The V gene is TRBV20-1, the J gene TRBJ1-6; the D gene is possibly TRBD1 (5 bases). CDR1 is DFQATT and CDR2 is SNEGSKA in the germline V gene (reference sequence). V lost 3 bases to trimming and J lost 7 bases, with 10 bases between them. This CDR3 is 13 amino acids long.

The chain combines TRBV29-1 with TRBJ1-5; TRBD1 aligns across 9 bases. The V gene end was trimmed by 6 bases and the J gene end by 8 bases; junction bases not matched to a gene: 8. This CDR3 is built from 13 residues. Germline V gives CDR1 SQVTM, CDR2 ANQGSEA. The CDR3 bases are TGCAGCGTCTCCGGGACAGGGCTAGAGCCCCAGCATTTT. Translated: CSVSGTGLEPQHF.

The V and J genes are TRBV6-5 and TRBJ1-4; weak D call: TRBD1 (6 bases). The V gene lost 2 bases and the J gene lost 0 bases, with 10 bases spanning the gap. The germline CDR1 and CDR2 sequences are MNHEY and SVGAGI. The CDR3 length is 16 residues. CDR3 region: CASSYRGTSTNEKLFF. CDR3 nucleotide sequence: TGTGCCAGCAGTTACAGGGGGACTTCAACTAATGAAAAACTGTTTTTT.

The chain has TRBV7-2 and TRBJ2-5, with 16 bases that match TRBD2. Germline V CDR1 and CDR2: SGHTA, FQGNSA. CDR3 length: 19 residues. J was trimmed by 0 bases and V by 3 bases; bases with no gene match: 7. CDR3 DNA sequence: TGTGCCAGCAGCTTGGCCGGGACTAGCGGGAGGGGATACCAAGAGACCCAGTACTTC. It yields the protein CASSLAGTSGRGYQETQYF. Based on the CDR3 plus reference TRBV7-2 and TRBJ2-5, the full variable domain is GAGVSQSPSNKVTEKGKDVELRCDPISGHTALYWYRQSLGQGLEFLIYFQGNSAPDKSGLPSDRFSAERTGGSVSTLTIQRTQQEDSAVYLCASSLAGTSGRGYQETQYFGPGTRLLVL.

This clone was recorded once. The gene calls are TRBV30 and TRBJ1-5, with 7 bases aligning to TRBD1. The CDR3 runs to 14 residues. The trim removed 0 bases at V and 6 bases at J, leaving 5 bases unmatched. The germline CDR1 and CDR2 sequences are GTSNPN and SVGIG (reference sequence). CDR3: CAWSVSRDSQPQHF. CDR3 in DNA: TGTGCCTGGAGTGTCTCCCGGGACAGTCAGCCCCAGCATTTT.

The rearrangement uses TRBV15 and TRBJ2-7; D is tentatively TRBD1 or TRBD2 (6 bases each). This CDR3 region has 14 residues. With 4 bases removed from V and 0 bases from J, the gap between germline ends came to 10 bases. CDR1 LNHNV and CDR2 YYDKDF come from the germline V gene (reference sequence). CDR3 sequence: CATSNGGSSYEQYF. As DNA, the CDR3 is TGTGCCACCAGCAACGGGGGCAGCTCCTACGAGCAGTACTTC. The variable domain in full, completed from reference TRBV15 and TRBJ2-7, reads DAMVIQNPRYQVTQFGKPVTLSCSQTLNHNVMYWYQQKSSQAPKLLFHYYDKDFNNEADTPDNFQSRRPNTSFCFLDIRSPGLGDTAMYLCATSNGGSSYEQYFGPGTRLTVT.

Only one count was recorded for this clone. The chain couples TRBV6-5 to TRBJ2-7; 10 nucleotides agree with TRBD2. The CDR3 loop spans 14 amino acids. The V and J ends lost 7 bases and 4 bases, in that order; junction bases with no gene match: 7. The germline V gene has CDR1 MNHEY and CDR2 SVGAGI. CDR3 region: CASTASGRQYEQYF. The CDR3 nucleotides are TGTGCCAGCACCGCTAGCGGGAGACAATACGAGCAGTACTTC.

This clone was seen only a few times. A junction end diverges from the germline sequence, so it may reflect a read error. The chain recombines TRBV7-7 with TRBJ2-7; 15 positions agree with TRBD2. CDR3 length equals 13 residues. Germline assignment: CDR1 SSHAT and CDR2 FNYEAQ (reference sequence). This CDR3 reads CASSLGTSGRRYF. CDR3 in DNA: TGTGCTAGCAGCTTAGGGACTAGCGGGAGGAGGTACTTC. Drawing the rest from reference TRBV7-7 and TRBJ2-7, the complete variable domain is GAGVSQSPRYKVTKRGQDVTLRCDPISSHATLYWYQQALGQGPEFLTYFNYEAQPDKSGLPSDRFSAERPEGSISTLTIQRTEQRDSAMYRCASSLGTSGRRYFGPGTRLTVT.